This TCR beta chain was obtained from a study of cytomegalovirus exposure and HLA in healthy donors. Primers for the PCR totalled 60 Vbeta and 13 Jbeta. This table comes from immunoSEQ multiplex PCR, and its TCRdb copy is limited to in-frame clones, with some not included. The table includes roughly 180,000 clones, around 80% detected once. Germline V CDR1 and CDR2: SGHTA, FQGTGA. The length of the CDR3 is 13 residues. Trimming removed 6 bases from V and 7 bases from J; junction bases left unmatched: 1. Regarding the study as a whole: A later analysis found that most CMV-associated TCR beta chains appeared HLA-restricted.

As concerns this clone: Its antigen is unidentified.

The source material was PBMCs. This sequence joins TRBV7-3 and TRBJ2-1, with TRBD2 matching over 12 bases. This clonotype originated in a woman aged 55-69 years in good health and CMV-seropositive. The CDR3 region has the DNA TGTGCCAGCAGACTAGCGGGGGGTAATGAGCAGTTCTTC. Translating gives CASRLAGGNEQFF. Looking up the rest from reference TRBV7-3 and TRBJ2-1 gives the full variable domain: GAGVSQTPSNKVTEKGKYVELRCDPISGHTALYWYRQSLGQGPEFLIYFQGTGAADDSGLPNDRFFAVRPEGSVSTLKIQRTERGDSAVYLCASRLAGGNEQFFGPGTRLTVL.